Listed here are 24 T cell receptor beta chains from one sample, sequenced in a study of fetal regulatory T cell absence and autoimmunity. TCRdb keeps only in-frame clones here, not all; method: immunoSEQ multiplex PCR. The table records approximately 94,000 clones, more than 70% of them present only once. The sample comprised pancreas tissue. Receptors were obtained from a male donor with IPEX syndrome.

The chain joins TRBV11-2 to TRBJ1-4; D call uncertain. The germline V and J ends were trimmed by 4 bases and 4 bases, with 4 bases remaining between them. Germline CDR1 and CDR2: SGHAT and FQNNGV. CDR3 length equals 12 residues. CDR3 amino acids: CASSSLNEKLFF. CDR3 nucleotides: TGTGCCAGCAGCTCCCTTAATGAAAAACTGTTTTTT.

The chain joins TRBV6-5 to TRBJ1-2; unclear D gene. Trimming removed 1 base from V and 4 bases from J, with 10 bases in between. This CDR3 contains 14 residues. The germline CDR1 and CDR2 sequences are MNHEY and SVGAGI. The CDR3 here is CASSYCAGPYGYTF. In DNA, the CDR3 is TGTGCCAGCAGTTACTGTGCAGGCCCCTATGGCTACACCTTC.

V gene TRBV5-4 combines with J gene TRBJ2-7; no definite D call. V was cut by 0 bases and J by 6 bases, with 13 bases left in between. The germline V gene has CDR1 SGHNT and CDR2 YYREEE (reference sequence). CDR3 length equals 14 residues. The CDR3 bases are TGTGCCAGCAGCTTGGAGCTCTTCGACGGCGAGCAGTACTTC. The encoded protein is CASSLELFDGEQYF. Full variable domain (missing parts from reference TRBV5-4 and TRBJ2-7): ETGVTQSPTHLIKTRGQQVTLRCSSQSGHNTVSWYQQALGQGPQFIFQYYREEENGRGNFPPRFSGLQFPNYSSELNVNALELDDSALYLCASSLELFDGEQYFGPGTRLTVT.

V and J are TRBV10-3 and TRBJ2-7, with a possible D match to TRBD1 (6 bases). CDR1 is ENHRY, CDR2 SYGVKD, per germline. Between the trimmed V and J ends, which lost 1 base and 3 bases, there was a span of 10 bases. The CDR3 has 14 amino acids. The CDR3 here is CAISEWMDSYEQYF. CDR3 nucleotide sequence: TGTGCCATCAGTGAGTGGATGGACAGCTACGAGCAGTACTTC.

The chain joins TRBV29-1 to TRBJ1-4; possible D gene TRBD1, 5 bases. The ends were cut back, 4 bases at V and 0 bases at J, with 12 bases in the middle. The CDR3 length is 15 residues. Germline V gene lookup returns CDR1 SQVTM and CDR2 ANQGSEA. The CDR3: CSVGGGFSTNEKLFF. In nucleotides, the CDR3 is TGCAGCGTTGGTGGGGGGTTTTCAACTAATGAAAAACTGTTTTTT. The entire variable domain, with the rest obtained from reference TRBV29-1 and TRBJ1-4, is as follows: SAVISQKPSRDICQRGTSLTIQCQVDSQVTMMFWYRQQPGQSLTLIATANQGSEATYESGFVIDKFPISRPNLTFSTLTVSNMSPEDSSIYLCSVGGGFSTNEKLFFGSGTQLSVL.

This clone has just a few counts. V usage is TRBV9 and J usage is TRBJ2-2; D call uncertain. Trimming left V 0 bases short and J 2 bases short, with 2 bases between. CDR1 SGDLS and CDR2 YYNGEE come from the germline V gene. This CDR3 contains 13 residues. CDR3 protein: CASSVDNTGELFF. For the CDR3, the DNA is TGTGCCAGCAGCGTAGACAACACCGGGGAGCTGTTTTTT.

In this sample, this clone turned up once. The chain combines TRBV7-9 with TRBJ2-7; D ambiguous. V dropped 2 bases and J dropped 5 bases, with 10 bases sitting between them. The CDR3 runs 13 residues. Germline-derived CDR1 and CDR2 are SEHNR and FQNEAQ (reference sequence). The CDR3 spells CASSLRSQNEQYF. The CDR3 nucleotides read TGTGCCAGCAGCTTACGGTCCCAAAACGAGCAGTACTTC.

J is TRBJ2-3 and V is TRBV14; 7 nucleotides line up with TRBD2. The V gene's germline CDR1 is SGHDN and CDR2 FVKESK. The length of the CDR3 is 15 residues. V lost 5 bases and J lost 0; bases outside the gene matches: 5. DNA for the CDR3: TGTGCCAGCAGCGCTATTAGCGGGAGCACAGATACGCAGTATTTT. Its protein product is CASSAISGSTDTQYF. The full variable domain, rest sourced from reference TRBV14 and TRBJ2-3, is EAGVTQFPSHSVIEKGQTVTLRCDPISGHDNLYWYRRVMGKEIKFLLHFVKESKQDESGMPNNRFLAERTGGTYSTLKVQPAELEDSGVYFCASSAISGSTDTQYFGPGTRLTVL.

This clone was observed a handful of times. V and J are TRBV5-6 and TRBJ2-7; 7 positions agree with TRBD2. The CDR3 has 15 amino acids. Trimming cost V 4 bases and J 3 bases; bases outside gene matches: 10. Germline-derived CDR1 and CDR2 are SGHDT and YYEEEE. CDR3 loop: CASSPTTSRIYEQYF. CDR3 nucleotides: TGTGCCAGCAGCCCTACGACTAGCAGAATCTACGAGCAGTACTTC.

The chain joins TRBV5-1 to TRBJ2-3; the match to TRBD2 covers 10 bases. Germline assignment: CDR1 SGHRS and CDR2 YFSETQ. V shed 4 bases and J 1 base; nucleotides not matched to a gene: 3. This CDR3 is 15 amino acids long. The CDR3 sequence is CASSPGTSGTDTQYF. The CDR3 nucleotides are TGCGCCAGCAGCCCTGGGACTAGCGGCACAGATACGCAGTATTTT.

The rearrangement uses TRBV10-3 and TRBJ1-2; D is unclear. CDR3 length: 14 residues. V lost 3 bases, J lost 0 bases, and 8 bases lay in between. Germline CDR1 and CDR2: ENHRY and SYGVKD. The CDR3 DNA follows: TGTGCCATCAGTGAAGGAGGGACTAACTATGGCTACACCTTC. It specifies CAISEGGTNYGYTF.

The rearrangement uses TRBV5-6 and TRBJ1-2; D is unclear. The CDR3 contains 15 residues. V shed 0 bases and J shed 0 bases, with 9 bases lying between them. Germline CDR1 reads SGHDT; CDR2 reads YYEEEE. The chain's CDR3 is CASSLGQVANYGYTF. The DNA for the CDR3 is TGTGCCAGCAGCTTGGGGCAGGTTGCTAACTATGGCTACACCTTC. The whole variable domain, filled in from reference TRBV5-6 and TRBJ1-2, reads DAGVTQSPTHLIKTRGQQVTLRCSPKSGHDTVSWYQQALGQGPQFIFQYYEEEERQRGNFPDRFSGHQFPNYSSELNVNALLLGDSALYLCASSLGQVANYGYTFGSGTRLTVV.

V is TRBV11-3 and J is TRBJ2-5, with 15 positions matching TRBD2. The V and J ends lost 2 bases and 5 bases, in that order; junction bases with no gene match: 9. This CDR3 contains 18 residues. Germline values: CDR1 SGHNT, CDR2 YENEEA. CDR3 nucleotide sequence: TGTGCCAGCAGCTTAAGGACTAGCGGGGGGGCCCTTTGGGAGACCCAGTACTTC. This translates into CASSLRTSGGALWETQYF.

The chain joins TRBV10-1 to TRBJ1-4; D remains unclear. This CDR3 is built from 13 residues. Germline lookup yields CDR1 WNHNN and CDR2 SYGVQD (reference sequence). Trimming cost V 7 bases and J 7 bases, with 13 bases left between them. The CDR3 sequence is CASTIGNGEKLFF. In DNA, the CDR3 is TGCGCCAGCACGATCGGGAACGGTGAAAAACTGTTTTTT.

The chain has TRBV4-1 and TRBJ2-7; 13 nucleotides match TRBD2. CDR1 is MGHRA and CDR2 is YSYEKL in the germline V gene. The CDR3 has 16 amino acids. J was trimmed by 6 bases and V by 4 bases; bases with no gene match: 9. The CDR3 loop reads CASSPRLAGGPLEQYF. The CDR3 nucleotides read TGCGCCAGCAGCCCCAGACTAGCGGGGGGCCCCCTCGAGCAGTACTTC.

The chain is built from TRBV11-2 and TRBJ1-4, with a possible D match to TRBD1 (6 bases). Between the trimmed V and J ends, which lost 3 bases and 6 bases, there was a span of 14 bases. The CDR3 is 15 amino acids. The germline CDR1 and CDR2 sequences are SGHAT and FQNNGV. This CDR3 is CASSFLWTEDEKLFF. CDR3 nucleotide sequence: TGTGCCAGCAGCTTCCTCTGGACAGAGGATGAAAAACTGTTTTTT.

The chain uses TRBV25-1 and TRBJ1-1, with D perhaps matching TRBD1 (6 bases). V shed 3 bases and J shed 1 base, with 12 bases lying between them. This CDR3 has 15 amino acids. CDR1 is MGHDK, CDR2 SYGVNS, per germline. The CDR3 sequence is CASSDPGGANTEAFF. The CDR3 DNA reads TGTGCCAGCAGTGACCCTGGGGGGGCGAACACTGAAGCTTTCTTT.

This clone was counted a single time. This CDR3 is CASKQESYEQYF. For the CDR3, the DNA is TGTGCCAGCAAACAGGAAAGCTACGAGCAGTACTTC. This chain connects TRBV6-5 to TRBJ2-7; D might be TRBD1 (5 bases). Germline lookup yields CDR1 MNHEY and CDR2 SVGAGI. This CDR3 contains 12 residues. The V end lost 7 bases, the J end lost 3 bases, and 10 bases lay between the germline ends.

This clone is a singleton in its sample. The chain employs TRBV5-1 and TRBJ1-2; D ambiguous. This CDR3 comprises 12 residues. Trimming shortened V by 3 bases and J by 5 bases, and 8 bases separated the two germline ends. CDR1 is SGHRS and CDR2 is YFSETQ in the germline V gene. This CDR3 reads CASSSSSYGYTF. CDR3 DNA sequence: TGCGCCAGCAGCTCGAGTTCTTATGGCTACACCTTC.

V usage is TRBV6-6 and J usage is TRBJ1-1, with TRBD1 as a possible D gene (5 bases). The CDR3 loop spans 13 amino acids. Trimming removed 5 bases at V and 4 bases at J, with 11 bases between. CDR1 MNHNY and CDR2 SVGAGI come from the germline V gene (reference sequence). The CDR3 region is CASSPRQPTEAFF. CDR3 in DNA: TGTGCCAGCAGTCCACGACAGCCCACTGAAGCTTTCTTT.

The V call is TRBV4-1, the J call TRBJ1-2; TRBD1 matches 8 bases. Germline trimming cut 0 bases from V and 8 bases from J; bases unmatched to any gene: 8. The CDR3 has 15 residues. The germline gives CDR1 MGHRA, CDR2 YSYEKL. The DNA of the CDR3 is TGCGCCAGCAGCCAAGAGGGGACAGGATACGAGGGCTACACCTTC. The encoded protein is CASSQEGTGYEGYTF.

The V call is TRBV5-6, the J call TRBJ2-3; the D is unclear. Looked up from germline, CDR1 is SGHDT and CDR2 is YYEEEE. There are 18 residues in the CDR3. Trimming took off 3 bases at V and 2 bases at J, with 22 bases between the two ends. Here the CDR3 reads CASSSRKMRRSYTDTQYF. The CDR3, as DNA: TGTGCCAGCAGCTCCAGGAAGATGCGGAGAAGCTACACAGATACGCAGTATTTT.

This clone was observed once. This sequence joins TRBV10-2 and TRBJ2-3; tentative D call: TRBD1 (6 bases). Looked up from germline, CDR1 is WSHSY and CDR2 is SAAADI. The V end was cut by 2 bases, the J end by 0 bases, with 9 bases between. The length of the CDR3 is 15 residues. The CDR3 sequence: CASSEGTPSTDTQYF. The CDR3 DNA sequence: TGCGCCAGCAGTGAGGGGACACCAAGCACAGATACGCAGTATTTT.

The sample holds one count of this clone. The V call is TRBV27, the J call TRBJ2-7; D is perhaps TRBD1 (6 bases). V lost 4 bases to trimming and J lost 1 base, with 11 bases between them. The CDR3 runs to 14 residues. The germline CDR1 and CDR2 sequences are MNHEY and SMNVEV (reference sequence). As DNA, the CDR3 is TGTGCCAGCAGTTCTCCGGGACAATCCTACGAGCAGTACTTC. The encoded protein is CASSSPGQSYEQYF.